This TCR beta chain emerged from a study of T cell responses to AZD1222 COVID-19 vaccine (dated by TCRdb to the early 2020s). Regarding the study in general: A total of about 230 trial participants underwent TCR sequencing, of whom 200 to 220 received two doses of AZD1222 and about 25 received two doses of the MenACWY control vaccine. Trial participants were enrolled by age into subgroups of 18-55, 56-69 and 70-plus years, and roughly 150, 30 and 60 TCR-sequenced participants, respectively, were included in these subgroups.

The CDR3 regions of human TCRbeta chains were subjected to immunosequencing. On the authors' methods: Repertoire TCRs were checked for matches against a reference library of SARS-CoV-2-specific TCRs that had been generated using the MIRA antigen-specificity platform. Breadth was defined as the fraction of unique TCRs that were SARS-CoV-2-associated, and depth was defined as the fraction of total T cells that were SARS-CoV-2-associated. Each spike-specific TCR was assigned to its reactive spike region and to a CD4 or CD8 class using the MIRA data. Log10-transformed breadth and depth values were compared by one-way ANOVA with Sidak's multiple comparisons tests. TCRdb's version of the immuneACCESS table is confined to in-frame rearrangements and falls short of the full clone set. An unresolved V gene accounts for under half of the shortfall where checked; the remainder is of unknown origin. For V, J and clone size, that table is used; D and trimming come from the DNA. This sample has 75,000 or so clones in its table, and less than 95% of those were observed once. Around 28% of the sample comes from the top ten.

The germline V gene (reference sequence) provides CDR1 LNHDA and CDR2 SQIVND. V sheds 5 bases and J sheds 8 bases, leaving 13 bases between their ends. CDR3 length: 13 amino acids, cysteine to phenylalanine. Solely the CDR3 DNA is kept, with 39 bases framed from the first base. Explained via the paper, the time point label denotes: about 28 days (+/-7) after the second vaccine dose. Because spike-specific TCR depth and breadth did not differ between the two schedules, AZD1222 recipients who got a second dose at roughly 4 weeks were pooled with those who got a second dose at roughly 12 weeks. Vaccinee samples were obtained from the UK trials COV001 and COV002, which included a single-blind randomized controlled phase 2/3 trial of AZD1222 (ChAdOx1 nCoV-19) in healthy adults. For TCRbeta chain sequencing, PBMC samples from trial participants were taken at day 0 and at day 28 after the second dose. The paper as a whole reports these results and caveats: The 56-69-year group was small, and its depth increase did not reach significance, likely because of low power. Spike-specific TCR breadth and depth rose significantly after two AZD1222 doses compared with day 0 and with MenACWY recipients. Participants were mostly white British, with more females than males. The authors suggested clonal diversity may have been underestimated. No day 14 peak-response samples were available, so repertoires were characterized only after the peak T cell response. Epitopes outside the regions mutated in the B.1.351 and B.1.1.7 variants were reportedly recognized by nearly half of the unique spike-specific TCRs. Only a handful of AZD1222 recipients were SARS-CoV-2 seropositive at baseline, limiting conclusions about previously exposed vaccinees. The whole spike protein was spanned by vaccine-associated CD4 TCRs, and dominant responses were seen in regions 160-218 and 743-854.

A note on this clone: The antigen it binds to is not known. Base qualities are not recorded, but no much larger clone differs from it by a single base.

The chain is assembled from TRBV19 and TRBJ2-1; the D region possibly corresponds to TRBD1 (6 bases align). The sample in question was peripheral blood, obtained 28 days after the second AZD1222 dose. This receptor was taken from an adult who received the AZD1222 COVID-19 vaccine. The CDR3 region: CASSPTGRDEQFF. The DNA reads TGTGCCAGTAGTCCCACAGGGAGAGATGAGCAGTTCTTC.